What follows is one T cell receptor (beta chain) and its context. Its specificity is not known. These data come from a study of shared clonotypes between healthy human individuals. The assay was carried out at the deep level. Sequenced by immunoSEQ multiplex PCR; TCRdb stores in-frame clones only, minus some. The repertoire holds about 2 million clones, with 85% to 95% as singletons. Nashville, Tennessee was home to all donors, each a Caucasian adult. Germline-derived CDR1 and CDR2 are MGHRA and YSYEKL. The V segment lost 2 bases and the J segment 3 bases; nucleotides outside the gene matches: 3. The CDR3 is 15 amino acids. Regarding the study as a whole: Memory subsets generally showed smaller estimated richness than naive subsets did. Incomplete sequencing of sorted subsets was indicated by rarefaction despite large depth.

The chain links TRBV4-1 to TRBJ2-7, with TRBD1 matching 11 bases. Material for sequencing was naive CD4+ T cells sorted from blood. Subset denoted: CD45RA+ positively selected. This clonotype was sampled from a man younger than 35 in good health. CDR3 residues: CASSQMGQGGYEQYF. CDR3 DNA: TGCGCCAGCAGCCAAATGGGACAGGGGGGCTACGAGCAGTACTTC.